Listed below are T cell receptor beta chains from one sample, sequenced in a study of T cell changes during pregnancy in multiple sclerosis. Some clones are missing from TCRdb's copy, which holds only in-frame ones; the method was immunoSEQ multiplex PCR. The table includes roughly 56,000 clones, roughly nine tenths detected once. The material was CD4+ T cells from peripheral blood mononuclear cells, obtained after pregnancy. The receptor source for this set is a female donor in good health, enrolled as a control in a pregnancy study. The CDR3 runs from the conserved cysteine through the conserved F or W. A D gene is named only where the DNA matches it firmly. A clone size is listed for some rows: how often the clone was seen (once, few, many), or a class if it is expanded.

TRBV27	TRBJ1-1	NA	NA	TGTGCCAGCAGTTGGGCGGGCCCCGAAGGGGGCACTGAAGCTTTCTTT	CASSWAGPEGGTEAFF
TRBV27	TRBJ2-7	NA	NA	TGTGCCAGCAGTTTCGGGGGAGGGGCAGGGGGCACTTACGAGCAGTACTTC	CASSFGGGAGGTYEQYF
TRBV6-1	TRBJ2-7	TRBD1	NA	TGTGCCAGCAGTGAAGGGGCAGGGGGAGTATCCTACGAGCAGTACTTC	CASSEGAGGVSYEQYF
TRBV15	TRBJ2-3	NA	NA	TGTGCCACCTCGCTTTTAGCGACTCAAGGGGGTACGCAGTATTTT	CATSLLATQGGTQYF
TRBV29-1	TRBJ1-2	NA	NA	TGCAGCGCCGAAATCCCAGGGTCCAGGGCGAACTATGGCTACACCTTC	CSAEIPGSRANYGYTF
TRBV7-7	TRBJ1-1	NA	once	TGTGCTAGCCTCCCAGCGGGGGGGACTGAAGCTTTCTTT	CASLPAGGTEAFF
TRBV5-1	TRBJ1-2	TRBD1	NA	TGCGCCAGCAGCGTACACAGGGGGCCGGACTATGGCTACACCTTC	CASSVHRGPDYGYTF
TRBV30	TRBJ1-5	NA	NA	TGTGCCTGTTCAGGGCTAGAAAGCAATCAGCCCCAGCATTTT	CACSGLESNQPQHF
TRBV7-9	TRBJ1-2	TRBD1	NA	TGTGCCAGCAGCTCACAGGGGCATGGCTACACCTTC	CASSSQGHGYTF
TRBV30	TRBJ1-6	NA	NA	TGTGCCTGGAGTGTATCAGGGGCGGGTAATTCACCCCTCCACTTT	CAWSVSGAGNSPLHF
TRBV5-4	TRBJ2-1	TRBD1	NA	TGTGCCAGCAGTCCGCAGGGGGCATACAATGAGCAGTTCTTC	CASSPQGAYNEQFF
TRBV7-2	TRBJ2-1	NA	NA	TGTGCCAGCAGCTTATACGGCCCGGGAAATGAGCAGTTCTTC	CASSLYGPGNEQFF
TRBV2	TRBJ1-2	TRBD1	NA	TGTGCCAGCACACGGGCCCAGGACAGGCCTCTGAGTGGCTACACCTTC	CASTRAQDRPLSGYTF
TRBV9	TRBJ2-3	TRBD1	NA	TGTGCCAGCAGCTCCCACTCGGACAGGGGGTTAAGCTATACGCAGTATTTT	CASSSHSDRGLSYTQYF
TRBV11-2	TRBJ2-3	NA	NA	TGTGCCAGCAGCTCGGACCCCAGGGCTCGAAGCACAGATACGCAGTATTTT	CASSSDPRARSTDTQYF
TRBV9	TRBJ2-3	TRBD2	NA	TGTGCCAGCAGCCCCCGGACTAGCGGGGGGGGAGATACGCAGTATTTT	CASSPRTSGGGDTQYF
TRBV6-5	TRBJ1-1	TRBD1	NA	TGTGCCAGCAGACTCAGGGGGCTGACTGAAGCTTTCTTT	CASRLRGLTEAFF
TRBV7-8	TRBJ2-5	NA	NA	TGTGCCAGCAGCTTGGAGCGGGTCCGACAGGAGACCCAGTACTTC	CASSLERVRQETQYF
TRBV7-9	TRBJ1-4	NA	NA	TGTGCCAGCAGACTAGACGGGGGGCGGGATGAAAAACTGTTTTTT	CASRLDGGRDEKLFF
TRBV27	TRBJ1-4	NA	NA	TGTGCCAGCAGTCCGGACAGCCTCACCTGGAAACTGTTTTTT	CASSPDSLTWKLFF
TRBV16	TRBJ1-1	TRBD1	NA	TGTGCCAGCAGCCAGATCAGGGGGGCCGGCACTGAAGCTTTCTTT	CASSQIRGAGTEAFF
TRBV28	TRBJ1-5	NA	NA	TGTGCCAGCAGCTCCGGAGGGAGCAATCAGCCCCAGCATTTT	CASSSGGSNQPQHF